One sample yielded the 17 T cell receptor beta chains listed below, sequenced in a study of PD-1 blockade in classical Hodgkin lymphoma. TCRdb keeps only in-frame clones here, not all; method: immunoSEQ multiplex PCR. This sample has several thousand clones, with 86% found just once. The sample's time point: cycle 4 day 1 (C4D1), after more than five weeks of nivolumab. Every patient had relapsed following autologous stem cell transplantation, and cohorts differed in brentuximab vedotin exposure. Using magnetic negative selection, the CD4+ T cells were separated out of thawed PBMCs. Sequencing was performed on CD4+ T cells from blood, taken before the fourth cycle of nivolumab. The origin of the receptors is a human donor with classical Hodgkin lymphoma.

CDR3 nucleotides: TGTGCCAGCAGCGCTCAGGGTCGGGGTAATGAAAAACTGTTTTTT. Protein product: CASSAQGRGNEKLFF. The chain is built from TRBV7-9 and TRBJ1-4; D possibly corresponds to TRBD1 (5 bases). Germline V gives CDR1 SEHNR, CDR2 FQNEAQ (reference sequence). Deletions cut 5 bases from V and 4 bases from J, with 14 bases between. CDR3 length: 15 residues. Filled out from reference TRBV7-9 and TRBJ1-4, the complete variable domain reads DTGVSQNPRHKITKRGQNVTFRCDPISEHNRLYWYRQTLGQGPEFLTYFQNEAQLEKSRLLSDRFSAERPKGSFSTLEIQRTEQGDSAMYLCASSAQGRGNEKLFFGSGTQLSVL.

The chain couples TRBV6-4 to TRBJ1-1; D is unclear. The CDR3 is 13 amino acids. Trimming shortened V by 5 bases and J by 1 base, and 8 bases separated the two germline ends. CDR1 and CDR2 from the germline V gene are MRHNA and SNTAGT. CDR3 DNA sequence: TGTGCCAGCAGTAAATCGGGGAACACTGAAGCTTTCTTT. Translation gives CASSKSGNTEAFF.

The rearrangement uses TRBV7-9 and TRBJ2-2; TRBD2 agrees at 8 bases. V dropped 4 bases and J dropped 6; count of bases not matched to a gene: 4. Per the germline V gene, CDR1 is SEHNR and CDR2 is FQNEAQ (reference sequence). The CDR3 loop spans 14 amino acids. The DNA of the CDR3 is TGTGCCAGCAGCTCGGGACTAGTGGCCGGGGAGCTGTTTTTT. Its translation: CASSSGLVAGELFF.

The chain recombines TRBV6-6 with TRBJ1-2, with 8 bases identical to TRBD1. Germline V CDR1 and CDR2: MNHNY, SVGAGI (reference sequence). The CDR3 spans 14 residues. The J segment lost 4 bases and the V segment lost 6 bases, leaving 7 bases of the junction unmatched. CDR3 coding DNA: TGTGCCAGCAGCCAAGGACAGGGTTTCTATGGCTACACCTTC. Translated: CASSQGQGFYGYTF.

This chain connects TRBV2 to TRBJ2-5; D not resolved. The germline gives CDR1 SNHLY, CDR2 FYNNEI. Trimming removed 6 bases from V and 5 bases from J, with 7 bases in between. This CDR3 region has 11 residues. CDR3 DNA: TGTGCCAGCAGCGCACGGGAGACCCAGTACTTC. It yields the protein CASSARETQYF.

The rearrangement uses TRBV19 and TRBJ2-7; 7 positions agree with TRBD1. This CDR3 is built from 14 residues. Germline V gene lookup returns CDR1 LNHDA and CDR2 SQIVND (reference sequence). Trimming cost V 6 bases and J 0 bases; bases outside gene matches: 5. This CDR3 reads CASSGQVSSYEQYF. CDR3 nucleotides: TGTGCCAGTAGCGGACAGGTGAGCTCCTACGAGCAGTACTTC.

This clone was counted a few times. The CDR3 protein is CASSLDSHQPQHF. The CDR3 bases are TGTGCCAGCAGCTTAGACAGTCATCAGCCCCAGCATTTT. The chain combines TRBV7-9 with TRBJ1-5; D uncertain. Trimming took 1 base from V and 5 from J, leaving 6 bases between them. Looked up from germline, CDR1 is SEHNR and CDR2 is FQNEAQ (reference sequence). There are 13 residues in the CDR3.

The chain uses TRBV9 and TRBJ1-2; 11 positions agree with TRBD1. J lost 4 bases, V lost 4 bases, and 15 bases had no gene match. Germline loops: CDR1 SGDLS, CDR2 YYNGEE. The CDR3 is 18 residues long. The CDR3 region is CASSSVARGQGVFYGYTF. The CDR3 nucleotides read TGTGCCAGCAGCAGCGTAGCGAGGGGACAGGGGGTTTTCTATGGCTACACCTTC.

There are a few counts of this clone. The chain carries TRBV4-1 and TRBJ2-7; 10 bases are shared with TRBD2. The CDR3 is made up of 16 amino acids. Germline loops: CDR1 MGHRA, CDR2 YSYEKL. The V segment lost 5 bases and the J segment 1 base; nucleotides outside the gene matches: 8. The CDR3 bases are TGCGCCAGCAGCTTTCTAGCGGGGGCCCAGTCCTACGAGCAGTACTTC. Protein product: CASSFLAGAQSYEQYF.

J is TRBJ1-2 and V is TRBV9; a possible D gene is TRBD1 (5 bases). CDR1 is SGDLS and CDR2 is YYNGEE in the germline V gene. V lost 3 bases, J lost 8 bases, and 14 bases lay in between. The CDR3 extends over 13 amino acids. DNA of the CDR3: TGTGCCAGCAGCGAATCTGGACATGCGGGCTACACCTTC. It yields the protein CASSESGHAGYTF.

The gene calls are TRBV6-5 and TRBJ1-6; TRBD1 might be the D (6 bases). V gave up 9 bases and J gave up 9 bases, with 18 bases separating them. The CDR3 length is 14 residues. CDR1 and CDR2 (germline): MNHEY, SVGAGI. This CDR3 is CASFQGTQGSPLHF. The CDR3 DNA follows: TGTGCCAGTTTTCAGGGGACCCAGGGTTCACCCCTCCACTTT.

The chain combines TRBV6-6 with TRBJ1-1; D uncertain. Germline CDR1 and CDR2: MNHNY and SVGAGI (reference sequence). This CDR3 spans 14 amino acids. Trimming pared 3 bases from V and 4 bases from J, leaving 12 bases between. The DNA for the CDR3 is TGTGCCAGCAGTTATAGGGTAATTTCCACTGAAGCTTTCTTT. It is translated as CASSYRVISTEAFF.

CDR3 residues: CASSSIGGREQFF. The CDR3 DNA reads as TGTGCCAGCAGTTCTATAGGGGGGAGGGAGCAGTTCTTC. This chain connects TRBV9 to TRBJ2-1; D possibly uses TRBD1 or TRBD2 (6 bases each). V was clipped by 5 bases and J by 10 bases, with 16 bases between them. The V gene's germline CDR1 is SGDLS and CDR2 YYNGEE. The CDR3 spans 13 residues.

CDR3 loop: CASSLATGMETQYF. The CDR3 region has the DNA TGTGCCAGCAGCTTAGCGACAGGGATGGAGACCCAGTACTTC. The gene calls are TRBV7-9 and TRBJ2-5; 7 bases line up with TRBD1. The germline gives CDR1 SEHNR, CDR2 FQNEAQ (reference sequence). J gave up 5 bases and V 0 bases, and 3 bases lay outside the gene matches. The CDR3 extends over 14 amino acids.

CDR3 in amino acids: CATSRAGGNEQFF. The CDR3 nucleotides read TGTGCCACCAGCAGAGCGGGGGGCAATGAGCAGTTCTTC. The chain links TRBV15 to TRBJ2-1; TRBD2 agrees at 7 bases. Losses at the gene ends were 1 base for V and 6 bases for J; bases not matched to a gene: 0. The CDR3 is made up of 13 amino acids. In germline, CDR1 is LNHNV, CDR2 YYDKDF (reference sequence).

The chain couples TRBV18 to TRBJ2-2; TRBD1 aligns across 7 bases. CDR1 and CDR2 (germline): KGHSH, LQKENI. The CDR3 sequence is 18 residues long. The V gene end was trimmed by 0 bases and the J gene end by 2 bases; junction bases not matched to a gene: 9. In nucleotides, the CDR3 is TGTGCCAGCTCACCACCGAGGGGGCCAGGGAAAAACACCGGGGAGCTGTTTTTT. This encodes CASSPPRGPGKNTGELFF.

V usage is TRBV29-1 and J usage is TRBJ1-1; D gene ambiguous. The germline V and J ends were trimmed by 2 bases and 0 bases, with 7 bases remaining between them. This CDR3 spans 13 amino acids. Germline V gene data show CDR1 as SQVTM and CDR2 as ANQGSEA. The CDR3 DNA follows: TGCAGCGTTGAACGACTGATGAACACTGAAGCTTTCTTT. It specifies CSVERLMNTEAFF.